This TCR beta chain was documented in a study of blood T cell repertoires in COVID-19. This CDR3 spans 14 amino acids. Between the trimmed V and J ends, which lost 4 bases and 7 bases, there was a span of 11 bases. Germline loops: CDR1 ENHRY, CDR2 SYGVKD. TCRdb keeps only in-frame clones here, not all; method: immunoSEQ multiplex PCR. This sample yields some 300,000 clones, of which 88% are seen a single time; 0.8% to 1% belongs to the top ten. Sequenced material: PBMCs or T cells enriched from blood (not recorded which). The V gene is TRBV10-3, the J gene TRBJ1-6, with TRBD1 as a possible D gene (6 bases). The TCR originated in a woman between 25 and 40 years old who had recovered from COVID-19. The CDR3: CAISGVRGNSPLHF. CDR3 DNA: TGTGCCATCAGTGGTGTCAGGGGAAATTCACCCCTCCACTTT.